The rows below give T cell receptor beta chains drawn from one sample of a study of blood T cells in healthy people across ages. TCRdb redid the calling of the 5' RACE reads with MiXCR, one entry per CDR3 protein. This table holds some 550,000 distinct CDR3 sequences, around half found once. The sequenced sample was blood. The receptors stem from a man aged 80 or over in good health. Each CDR3 is given with its conserved first and last residue. The D gene is left open where the match is weak. Clone sizes are given selectively: once, few, many, or a class where the clone is expanded.

NA TRBJ2-1 NA TRBV20-1 TGCAGTGCTCAGTTAAGCTCCTACAATGAGCAGTTCTTC CSAQLSSYNEQFF
few TRBJ2-1 NA TRBV6-2/TRBV6-3 TGTGCCAGCAGCCGACAGTTGAGCTCCTACAATGAGCAGTTCTTC CASSRQLSSYNEQFF
few TRBJ2-3 NA TRBV7-2 TGTGCCAGCAGCGCCCGCGTAGCGAGCCCTAGCACAGATACGCAGTATTTT CASSARVASPSTDTQYF
once TRBJ1-2 NA TRBV7-9 TGTGCCAGCAGCTCACAGGGCCGCTATGGCTACACCTTC CASSSQGRYGYTF
few TRBJ2-7 TRBD1 TRBV20-1 TGCAGTGCGCCACCCCCGGGACAGAGGAGCTCCTACGAGCAGTACTTC CSAPPPGQRSSYEQYF
NA TRBJ1-5 TRBD1 TRBV24-1 TGTGCCACCTCCCGGACAGGGGGAAGTCAGCCCCAGCATTTT CATSRTGGSQPQHF
few TRBJ2-3 NA TRBV29-1 TGCAGCGTTTTTTGGGATACGCAGTATTTT CSVFWDTQYF
NA TRBJ2-7 NA TRBV7-2 TGTGCCAGCACCCTGACACCTAACTCCTACGAGCAGTACTTC CASTLTPNSYEQYF
NA TRBJ2-2 NA TRBV12-3/TRBV12-4 TGTGCCAGCAGTTCCATGAACACCGGGGAGCTGTTTTTT CASSSMNTGELFF
NA TRBJ2-2 NA TRBV5-5 TGTGCCTGCAGCCCGATCCTTATCGGTTTTTCCGGGGAGCTGTTTTTT CACSPILIGFSGELFF
NA TRBJ1-2 NA TRBV29-1 TGCAGCGTTGTTGTCGGATCCTATGGCTACACCTTC CSVVVGSYGYTF
NA TRBJ2-7 NA TRBV29-1 TGCAGCGTTGAAACGAGCGGACCCTACGAGCAGTACTTC CSVETSGPYEQYF
few TRBJ2-1 NA TRBV7-8 TGTGCCAGCGGACTTTGGGGGCGAGACAATGAGCAGTTCTTC CASGLWGRDNEQFF
few TRBJ2-7 TRBD2 TRBV15 TGTGCCACCAGCAGAGATCCAGCGGGAGGGTACGAGCAGTACTTC CATSRDPAGGYEQYF
few TRBJ2-7 TRBD1 TRBV7-2 TGTGCCAGCAGCCCGTCCGGGACAGGGGCCTACGAGCAGTACTTC CASSPSGTGAYEQYF
NA TRBJ2-1 TRBD1 TRBV11-2 TGTGCCAGCAGCTCAGGACAGGCCCTATACAATGAGCAGTTCTTC CASSSGQALYNEQFF
NA TRBJ2-5 NA TRBV6-5 TGTGCCAGCAGTTACTCGGGAAACAGGGGGGGGACCCAGTACTTC CASSYSGNRGGTQYF
few TRBJ2-5 NA TRBV12-3/TRBV12-4 TGTGCCAGCAGTTTAGCCCGAGGGACCCAGTACTTC CASSLARGTQYF
many TRBJ2-2 TRBD1 TRBV7-3 TGTGCCAGCAGCTTGACAGGGGCACCGATCGGGGAGCTGTTTTTT CASSLTGAPIGELFF
few TRBJ2-7 TRBD2 TRBV20-1 TGCAGTGCTAGCATCGGGGCTAGCGGGAGCTACGAGCAGTACTTC CSASIGASGSYEQYF
NA TRBJ2-7 NA TRBV30 TGTGCCTGGGCCTCGGACATTCCCTACGAGCAGTACTTC CAWASDIPYEQYF
NA TRBJ2-4 NA TRBV4-3 TGCGCCAGCAGCCAAACCTGGGCTAGCAGTGAGTGGGAGATGAATGGTGACATTCAGTACTTC CASSQTWASSEWEMNGDIQYF
NA TRBJ1-1 NA TRBV20-1 TGCAGCGCTTTGGGGCGCACTGAAGCTTTCTTT CSALGRTEAFF
NA TRBJ1-1 NA TRBV5-1 TGCGCCAGCAGCCCGCGGACAACCGCGGACACTGAAGCTTTCTTT CASSPRTTADTEAFF
many TRBJ2-5 NA TRBV6-2/TRBV6-3 TGTGCCAGCAGTCCCAATTGGGAGCGTGGAGAGACCCAGTACTTC CASSPNWERGETQYF
NA TRBJ2-7 TRBD1 TRBV20-1 TGCAGTGCCGTGGACAGGGGAAGGTCCTACGAGCAGTACTTC CSAVDRGRSYEQYF
NA TRBJ2-7 NA TRBV5-1 TGCGCCAGCAGCTTGGCCTCCAGGTCATTCTACGAAGAGCAGTACTTC CASSLASRSFYEEQYF
once TRBJ2-5 NA TRBV7-2 TGTGCCAGCAGAACACTCGAACAGACCCAGTACTTC CASRTLEQTQYF
NA TRBJ2-1 NA TRBV10-3 TGTGCCATCAGTGATCCTATGAGGACCTCCGGCAATGAGCAGTTCTTC CAISDPMRTSGNEQFF
few TRBJ2-2 NA TRBV4-3 TGCGCCAGCAGCCAAGATGCTTCCCCGAACACCGGGGAGCTGTTTTTT CASSQDASPNTGELFF
NA TRBJ1-1 NA TRBV7-9 TGTGCCAGCAGCCCTTTCGGACAGCTGAACACTGAAGCTTTCTTT CASSPFGQLNTEAFF
few TRBJ1-5 NA TRBV10-3 TGTGCCATCAGTGAGGGGCAGGAAAGTCAGCCCCAGCATTTT CAISEGQESQPQHF
NA TRBJ2-7 TRBD2 TRBV9 TGTGCCAGCAGCGTAGTTGGTTCGGGGGGCGAGCAGTACTTC CASSVVGSGGEQYF
NA TRBJ1-2 NA TRBV7-9 TGTGCCAGCAGCGTAGTGGGCGATAGTGGCTACACCTTC CASSVVGDSGYTF
many TRBJ1-6 NA TRBV6-6 TGTGCCAGCAGTTACGGGAATTCACCCCTCCACTTT CASSYGNSPLHF
NA TRBJ2-6 TRBD2 TRBV6-2/TRBV6-3 TGTGCCAGCGGGTTAGGACGGGCGCGGGGGGCCAACGTCCCGACTTTC CASGLGRARGANVPTF
few TRBJ2-2 NA TRBV7-9 TGTGCCAGCAGCTTAATCGGTTCCCGGCGGACCGGGGAGCTGTTTTTT CASSLIGSRRTGELFF
few TRBJ2-7 NA TRBV12-3/TRBV12-4 TGTGCCAGCAGTTTGGGGACGGCCTCTACCTACGAGCAGTACTTC CASSLGTASTYEQYF
NA TRBJ2-5 NA TRBV6-2/TRBV6-3 TGTGCCAGCAGCTTTCAGGGGCAGGGGCTACAAGAGACCCAGTACTTC CASSFQGQGLQETQYF
NA TRBJ1-4 NA TRBV29-1 TGCAGCGTACAGACCTCAACTAATGAAAAACTGTTTTTT CSVQTSTNEKLFF
many TRBJ2-7 TRBD1 TRBV6-1 TGTGCCAGCAGTAAAAACCCCGTGGGACAGGGGGCTTCCTACGAGCAGTACTTC CASSKNPVGQGASYEQYF
NA TRBJ1-3 NA TRBV20-1 TGCAGTGCTGTCCCCCCGGGGGCGCGCGGAAACACCATATATTTT CSAVPPGARGNTIYF